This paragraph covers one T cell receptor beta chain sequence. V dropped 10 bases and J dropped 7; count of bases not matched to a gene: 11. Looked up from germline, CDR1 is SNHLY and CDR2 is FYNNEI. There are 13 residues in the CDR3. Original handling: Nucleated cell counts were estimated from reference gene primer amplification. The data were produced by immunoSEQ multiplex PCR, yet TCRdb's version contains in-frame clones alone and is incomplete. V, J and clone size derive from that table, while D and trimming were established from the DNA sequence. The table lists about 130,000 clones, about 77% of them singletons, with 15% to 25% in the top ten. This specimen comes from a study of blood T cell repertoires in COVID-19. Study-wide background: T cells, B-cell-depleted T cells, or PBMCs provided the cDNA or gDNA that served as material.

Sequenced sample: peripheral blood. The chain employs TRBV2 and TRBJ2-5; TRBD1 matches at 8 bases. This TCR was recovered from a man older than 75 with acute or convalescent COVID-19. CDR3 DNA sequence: TGTGCCACAGGGGGCCGCGGTCTAGGGACCCAGTACTTC. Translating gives CATGGRGLGTQYF.